Each of the 19 T cell receptor beta chains below was sequenced from the same sample in a study of cytomegalovirus exposure and HLA in healthy donors. Profiled with immunoSEQ multiplex PCR; TCRdb holds only in-frame clones, not every one. The data show some 350,000 clones, around 87% seen once. Sequencing was performed on PBMCs. Receptor source: a woman aged 25-40 years in good health and CMV-seropositive.

The gene calls are TRBV29-1 and TRBJ2-7, with D perhaps matching TRBD1 or TRBD2 (5 bases each). V was trimmed by 4 bases and J by 4 bases, leaving 17 bases between them. This CDR3 has 14 residues. The V gene's germline CDR1 is SQVTM and CDR2 ANQGSEA. As DNA, the CDR3 is TGCAGCGTTGGGGACGGAGGACGGCATTACGAGCAGTACTTC. It is translated as CSVGDGGRHYEQYF.

This chain uses TRBV13 with TRBJ2-7; D remains unclear. CDR1 and CDR2 from the germline V gene are PRHDT and FYEKMQ (reference sequence). Trimming took off 10 bases at V and 4 bases at J, with 17 bases between the two ends. CDR3 length: 13 amino acids. The CDR3 is CATSVGSLYEQYF. DNA of the CDR3: TGTGCCACCTCGGTGGGATCATTATACGAGCAGTACTTC.

The rearrangement uses TRBV9 and TRBJ2-3; D is perhaps TRBD2 (6 bases). CDR3 size: 15 residues. Germline lookup yields CDR1 SGDLS and CDR2 YYNGEE. The germline V and J ends were trimmed by 0 bases and 4 bases, with 12 bases remaining between them. CDR3 DNA: TGTGCCAGCAGCGTAGGGACGGGAGACGCAGATACGCAGTATTTT. Amino acids: CASSVGTGDADTQYF.

The chain carries TRBV7-8 and TRBJ2-3; the match to TRBD2 covers 9 bases. CDR1 is SGHVS and CDR2 is FQNEAQ in the germline V gene. The CDR3 has 21 residues. The V and J ends lost 1 base and 3 bases, in that order; junction bases with no gene match: 20. The CDR3 sequence is CASSLVGSSGGRPFATDTQYF. CDR3 coding DNA: TGTGCCAGCAGCTTAGTAGGCTCCAGCGGGGGGCGACCTTTTGCGACAGATACGCAGTATTTT.

The chain employs TRBV28 and TRBJ1-1; D might be TRBD1 (6 bases). CDR3 size: 14 residues. Trimming removed 7 bases from V and 5 bases from J, with 17 bases in between. CDR1 is MDHEN, CDR2 SYDVKM, per germline. The CDR3 DNA reads as TGTGCCAGCACCAGTTACGGGGGCTTAACTGAAGCTTTCTTT. It translates to CASTSYGGLTEAFF. Full variable domain (rest looked up from reference TRBV28 and TRBJ1-1): DVKVTQSSRYLVKRTGEKVFLECVQDMDHENMFWYRQDPGLGLRLIYFSYDVKMKEKGDIPEGYSVSREKKERFSLILESASTNQTSMYLCASTSYGGLTEAFFGQGTRLTVV.

This chain links TRBV27 with TRBJ2-3; D may be TRBD1 (5 bases). Between the trimmed V and J ends, which lost 6 bases and 2 bases, there was a span of 21 bases. Germline-derived CDR1 and CDR2 are MNHEY and SMNVEV (reference sequence). CDR3 length: 17 amino acids. CDR3 in amino acids: CASSPPAGLIFTDTQYF. The CDR3 bases are TGTGCCAGCAGCCCGCCGGCAGGGCTCATTTTCACAGATACGCAGTATTTT.

This sequence joins TRBV25-1 and TRBJ2-7; 9 nucleotides align to TRBD2. The length of the CDR3 is 13 residues. V gave up 7 bases and J gave up 5 bases; unmatched junction bases: 6. Germline values: CDR1 MGHDK, CDR2 SYGVNS. CDR3 region: CASTPGLAHEQYF. The DNA of the CDR3 is TGTGCCAGCACGCCGGGACTAGCACACGAGCAGTACTTC.

This CDR3 reads CAGDRGRREQYF. CDR3 nucleotide sequence: TGTGCAGGGGACAGGGGGCGTCGCGAGCAGTACTTC. The rearrangement joins TRBV30 to TRBJ2-7; 12 nucleotides agree with TRBD1. Looked up from germline, CDR1 is GTSNPN and CDR2 is SVGIG (reference sequence). The CDR3 extends over 12 amino acids.

The chain combines TRBV9 with TRBJ2-6; no clear D gene. The CDR3 runs 17 residues. The V end lost 1 base, the J end lost 1 base, and 12 bases lay between the germline ends. From germline, CDR1 is SGDLS and CDR2 YYNGEE. The CDR3 DNA reads as TGTGCCAGCAGCGTACAAAACTATCATTCTGGGGCCAACGTCCTGACTTTC. This encodes CASSVQNYHSGANVLTF.

The chain carries TRBV7-9 and TRBJ2-2, with TRBD1 matching over 9 bases. The CDR3 contains 15 residues. Germline lookup yields CDR1 SEHNR and CDR2 FQNEAQ (reference sequence). Unmatched junction bases numbered 4, after V lost 2 bases and J lost 6 bases. CDR3 protein: CASSLWTGEAGELFF. The CDR3 DNA reads as TGTGCCAGCAGCTTATGGACAGGGGAGGCCGGGGAGCTGTTTTTT. The full variable domain, rest sourced from reference TRBV7-9 and TRBJ2-2, is DTGVSQNPRHKITKRGQNVTFRCDPISEHNRLYWYRQTLGQGPEFLTYFQNEAQLEKSRLLSDRFSAERPKGSFSTLEIQRTEQGDSAMYLCASSLWTGEAGELFFGEGSRLTVL.

This clone has at least ten counts. The sample holds other DNA sequences that translate to the same CDR3. Here the CDR3 DNA reads TGCGCCAGCAGCTTGGGACAGGGGTCGTACGAGCAGTACTTC. Translating gives CASSLGQGSYEQYF. The V and J genes are TRBV5-1 and TRBJ2-7; 8 bases match TRBD1. The CDR3 has 14 amino acids. The germline CDR1 and CDR2 sequences are SGHRS and YFSETQ. Unmatched junction bases numbered 3, after V lost 0 bases and J lost 4 bases.

CDR3 protein: CASSSVAGPTDTQYF. In nucleotides, the CDR3 is TGTGCCAGCAGCTCGGTGGCGGGGCCCACAGATACGCAGTATTTT. This sequence joins TRBV7-3 and TRBJ2-3; TRBD2 might be the D (6 bases). The CDR3 consists of 15 residues. Germline CDR1 SGHTA, CDR2 FQGTGA. With 4 bases removed from V and 2 bases from J, the gap between germline ends came to 13 bases.

The chain is built from TRBV5-1 and TRBJ2-2; weak D call: TRBD2 (7 bases). Trimming pared 0 bases from V and 6 bases from J, leaving 18 bases between. The CDR3 runs to 17 residues. The germline V gene has CDR1 SGHRS and CDR2 YFSETQ. This CDR3 is CASSLVGGPVVAGELFF. As DNA, the CDR3 is TGCGCCAGCAGCTTGGTGGGGGGGCCCGTCGTAGCCGGGGAGCTGTTTTTT.

The chain combines TRBV11-2 with TRBJ2-5; D uncertain. Germline V gives CDR1 SGHAT, CDR2 FQNNGV. The CDR3 consists of 14 residues. Trimming removed 3 bases from V and 1 base from J, with 9 bases in between. CDR3 in DNA: TGTGCCAGCAGCTTTGGGCATATCCAAGAGACCCAGTACTTC. Protein: CASSFGHIQETQYF.

The chain recombines TRBV9 with TRBJ2-1; D is perhaps TRBD2 (5 bases). The CDR3 has 15 amino acids. Germline CDR1 and CDR2: SGDLS and YYNGEE. The V end lost 2 bases, the J end lost 2 bases, and 11 bases lay between the germline ends. Written as DNA, the CDR3 is TGTGCCAGCAGCGTCATGGGAGAACCCTACAATGAGCAGTTCTTC. Translated: CASSVMGEPYNEQFF.

The chain employs TRBV9 and TRBJ1-2, with 10 nucleotides matching TRBD1. The J segment lost 6 bases and the V segment lost 3 bases, leaving 5 bases of the junction unmatched. From germline, CDR1 is SGDLS and CDR2 YYNGEE. The CDR3 spans 14 residues. CDR3 in amino acids: CASSETGGADGYTF. The CDR3 nucleotides read TGTGCCAGCAGCGAGACAGGGGGCGCGGATGGCTACACCTTC.

The chain employs TRBV6-1 and TRBJ2-5; tentatively, D is TRBD1 (6 bases). The V gene's germline CDR1 is MNHNS and CDR2 SASEGT. Trimming left V 3 bases short and J 2 bases short, with 13 bases between. The length of the CDR3 is 15 residues. CDR3 DNA sequence: TGTGCCAGCAGTGATCGGACAGCGGATCAAGAGACCCAGTACTTC. This gives the protein CASSDRTADQETQYF.

This rearrangement joins TRBV19 to TRBJ2-7; 11 nucleotides align to TRBD2. The germline CDR1 and CDR2 sequences are LNHDA and SQIVND (reference sequence). The length of the CDR3 is 15 residues. V was pared by 5 bases and J by 1 base, with 4 bases of the junction left unmatched. The CDR3 sequence: CASSGSGGASYEQYF. For the CDR3, the DNA is TGTGCCAGTAGTGGTAGCGGGGGGGCGTCCTACGAGCAGTACTTC.

A few counts support this clone. The rearrangement joins TRBV29-1 to TRBJ2-4, with 10 nucleotides matching TRBD1. The trim removed 4 bases at V and 3 bases at J, leaving 3 bases unmatched. CDR1 is SQVTM and CDR2 is ANQGSEA in the germline V gene. The CDR3 has 14 amino acids. The CDR3 loop is CSVVGTGDKNIQYF. The CDR3 DNA reads TGCAGCGTTGTAGGGACAGGGGACAAAAACATTCAGTACTTC.